The present T cell receptor beta chain was sequenced within a study of blood T cell repertoires in COVID-19. This clone has a handful of counts. The table came from immunoSEQ multiplex PCR; TCRdb's copy has only in-frame clones and leaves some out. The sample includes hundreds of thousands of clones, around nine tenths of them seen just once. The clonotype originates from a woman aged 50 to 60 who had recovered from COVID-19. Material for sequencing was PBMCs or T cells enriched from blood (not recorded which).

The CDR3, as DNA: TGCGCCAGCAGAAGCGGGACAGGATTAGACTATGGCTACACCTTC. Translated, it gives CASRSGTGLDYGYTF. The V call is TRBV4-1, the J call TRBJ1-2, with 8 bases aligning to TRBD1. The CDR3 loop spans 15 amino acids. J gave up 3 bases and V 6 bases, and 9 bases lay outside the gene matches. Germline CDR1 is MGHRA and CDR2 is YSYEKL.